This T cell receptor beta chain was identified during a study of CD8+ T cells in alopecia areata. Overall study findings and caveats: In scalp, tofacitinib significantly decreased clonality and expanded CD8+ clones among the top 100. Unlike in mice, where it was clearer, TCR sharing across patients was less clear, possibly HLA-related. Higher clonality was seen in lesional scalp than in normal scalp, especially in alopecia totalis/universalis.

CDR1 is MNHNY, CDR2 SVGAGI, per germline (reference sequence). This CDR3 spans 14 amino acids. Trimming cost V 6 bases and J 0 bases, with 12 bases left between them. After isolation, RNA underwent reverse transcription to generate cDNA as the sequencing template. Measured with immunoSEQ multiplex PCR; TCRdb has only the in-frame clones, and not every one. The data hold about 64,000 clones, with under 60% observed a single time. This clone was counted only a few times. Its cognate antigen is unknown. This sample's treatment: oral pan-JAK inhibitor, 5-10 mg twice daily. Sorting of PBMCs yielded the CD4+ and CD8+ T cells.

The origin of this receptor is a human donor with alopecia areata. J is TRBJ2-7 and V is TRBV6-6; D unresolved. The sequencing used CD8+ T cells sorted from blood, collected around week 37, from a patient treated with tofacitinib. Written as DNA, the CDR3 is TGTGCCAGCAGCTCATACTTGAGCTCCTACGAGCAGTACTTC. Protein product: CASSSYLSSYEQYF.